The 19 T cell receptor beta chains reported below all come from one sample, sequenced in a study of OX40 agonist ivuxolimab in advanced cancers. Measured with immunoSEQ multiplex PCR; TCRdb has only the in-frame clones, and not every one. This sample has some 65,000 clones, with roughly 87% found just once. The sample consisted of CD4+ or CD8+ T cells sorted from blood, taken in a trial of the OX40 agonist ivuxolimab. All receptors derive from an adult with an advanced solid tumor such as melanoma, head and neck, liver or kidney cancer.

This chain links TRBV7-2 with TRBJ2-7; 9 bases fit TRBD1. V shed 4 bases, J shed 4 bases, and the junction held 5 bases outside the gene matches. CDR3 size: 14 residues. The germline gives CDR1 SGHTA, CDR2 FQGNSA. The CDR3 nucleotides are TGTGCCAGCAGCTCAGGGGGGACAGGGTACGAGCAGTACTTC. Translated, it gives CASSSGGTGYEQYF.

This clone was detected once. The rearrangement joins TRBV19 to TRBJ2-7; D gene unclear. The germline V gene encodes CDR1 LNHDA and CDR2 SQIVND (reference sequence). Deletions cut 3 bases from V and 3 bases from J, with 12 bases between. The CDR3 covers 14 residues. The CDR3 reads CASSIRASSYEQYF. The DNA for the CDR3 is TGTGCCAGTAGTATTCGCGCTAGTAGCTACGAGCAGTACTTC.

The chain has TRBV7-3 and TRBJ2-7; 8 bases line up with TRBD2. Germline assignment: CDR1 SGHTA and CDR2 FQGTGA. The CDR3 covers 15 residues. Losses at the gene ends were 8 bases for V and 2 bases for J; bases not matched to a gene: 11. CDR3 amino acids: CASSPGGANPYEQYF. Written as DNA, the CDR3 is TGTGCCAGCTCCCCCGGGGGGGCGAACCCCTACGAGCAGTACTTC. Full variable domain (outside the CDR3, taken from reference TRBV7-3 and TRBJ2-7): GAGVSQTPSNKVTEKGKYVELRCDPISGHTALYWYRQSLGQGPEFLIYFQGTGAADDSGLPNDRFFAVRPEGSVSTLKIQRTERGDSAVYLCASSPGGANPYEQYFGPGTRLTVT.

A single count supports this clone. V gene TRBV5-5 combines with J gene TRBJ2-2; no firm D call. The germline V gene has CDR1 SGHKS and CDR2 YYEKEE (reference sequence). The CDR3 runs to 13 residues. Trimming removed 0 bases from V and 7 bases from J, with 7 bases in between. CDR3 loop: CASSLVFDGELFF. The DNA of the CDR3 is TGTGCCAGCAGCTTGGTGTTTGACGGGGAGCTGTTTTTT.

The chain uses TRBV11-2 and TRBJ2-5; 9 bases agree with TRBD1. CDR3 length equals 16 residues. After removal of 5 bases from V and 5 bases from J, the junction contained 12 bases not matched to a gene. The germline V gene encodes CDR1 SGHAT and CDR2 FQNNGV. CDR3 nucleotides: TGTGCCAGCAGCCTAGCCCCCGGGACAGGGATGGAGACCCAGTACTTC. As protein: CASSLAPGTGMETQYF.

V gene TRBV11-2 combines with J gene TRBJ2-2, with D uncertain. The CDR3 extends over 12 amino acids. Per germline, CDR1 SGHAT and CDR2 FQNNGV. V was shortened by 4 bases and J by 4 bases, with 4 bases between the two germline ends. The CDR3 region has the DNA TGTGCCAGCAGCTCCTTCACCGGGGAGCTGTTTTTT. Encoded protein: CASSSFTGELFF.

The rearrangement joins TRBV7-2 to TRBJ2-7, with 9 bases aligning to TRBD1. Germline CDR1 and CDR2: SGHTA and FQGNSA. After removal of 3 bases from V and 4 bases from J, the junction contained 7 bases not matched to a gene. This CDR3 comprises 15 residues. The CDR3 DNA sequence: TGTGCCAGCAGCTTCTCCGGGACAGGGTCATACGAGCAGTACTTC. It is translated as CASSFSGTGSYEQYF.

The chain links TRBV6-5 to TRBJ2-7, with TRBD2 matching 8 bases. Germline V lookup: CDR1 MNHEY, CDR2 SVGAGI. Unmatched junction bases numbered 9, after V lost 6 bases and J lost 2 bases. The CDR3 is made up of 15 amino acids. The CDR3: CASRPPAGETYEQYF. The CDR3 bases are TGTGCCAGCAGACCTCCAGCGGGGGAAACCTACGAGCAGTACTTC.

The CDR3 loop is CASSQEGYRTDTQYF. The CDR3 nucleotides read TGTGCCAGCAGCCAAGAAGGATACCGCACAGATACGCAGTATTTT. This chain connects TRBV14 to TRBJ2-3, with unresolved D. Germline-derived CDR1 and CDR2 are SGHDN and FVKESK. V lost 0 bases and J 1 base, leaving 8 bases between the germline ends. The CDR3 runs 15 residues. Together with reference TRBV14 and TRBJ2-3, the CDR3 gives the full variable domain: EAGVTQFPSHSVIEKGQTVTLRCDPISGHDNLYWYRRVMGKEIKFLLHFVKESKQDESGMPNNRFLAERTGGTYSTLKVQPAELEDSGVYFCASSQEGYRTDTQYFGPGTRLTVL.

The J gene is TRBJ2-3, the V gene TRBV5-1; the D gene is possibly TRBD2 (7 bases). This CDR3 is 15 amino acids long. The ends were cut back, 1 base at V and 2 bases at J, with 11 bases in the middle. Germline CDR1 reads SGHRS; CDR2 reads YFSETQ. CDR3 protein: CASSLMGGPTDTQYF. CDR3 DNA sequence: TGCGCCAGCAGCTTGATGGGGGGGCCCACAGATACGCAGTATTTT.

The V call is TRBV6-6, the J call TRBJ1-4, with unresolved D. The CDR3 spans 12 residues. CDR1 is MNHNY, CDR2 SVGAGI, per germline (reference sequence). Trimming shortened V by 4 bases and J by 8 bases, and 8 bases separated the two germline ends. For the CDR3, the DNA is TGTGCCAGCAGTTCCCCCCCCGAAAAACTGTTTTTT. It specifies CASSSPPEKLFF.

This chain joins TRBV5-4 and TRBJ2-6; D gene unclear. The V and J ends lost 1 base and 2 bases respectively, with 7 bases between them. Germline CDR1 SGHNT, CDR2 YYREEE (reference sequence). CDR3 length equals 15 residues. This chain's CDR3 is CASSLFLTGANVLTF. CDR3 DNA: TGTGCCAGCAGCTTGTTCTTGACTGGGGCCAACGTCCTGACTTTC.

The V and J genes are TRBV7-9 and TRBJ1-1, with TRBD1 identical over 7 bases. The CDR3 covers 12 residues. J lost 8 bases, V lost 7 bases, and 7 bases had no gene match. Germline lookup yields CDR1 SEHNR and CDR2 FQNEAQ (reference sequence). In DNA form, the CDR3 reads TGTGCCAGCACCCTACAGGGGAGGGAAGCTTTCTTT. It translates to CASTLQGREAFF.

The V call is TRBV7-2, the J call TRBJ1-1; a possible D gene is TRBD1 (6 bases). The V end was cut by 4 bases, the J end by 6 bases, with 12 bases between. The CDR3 totals 13 residues. The germline gives CDR1 SGHTA, CDR2 FQGNSA. The CDR3 DNA reads TGTGCCAGCAGCTACAACAGGGACGCTGAAGCTTTCTTT. Translated, it gives CASSYNRDAEAFF.

The chain employs TRBV5-1 and TRBJ2-7; D not resolved. V lost 2 bases and J lost 0, with 9 bases in between. This CDR3 comprises 14 residues. Germline V CDR1 and CDR2: SGHRS, YFSETQ. The CDR3: CASSLQESSYEQYF. The CDR3 DNA reads as TGCGCCAGCAGCTTACAAGAGAGCTCCTACGAGCAGTACTTC.

This rearrangement joins TRBV4-1 to TRBJ1-2, with a possible D match to TRBD1 (5 bases). The CDR3 sequence is 15 residues long. Germline lookup yields CDR1 MGHRA and CDR2 YSYEKL. V was shortened by 0 bases and J by 0 bases, with 8 bases between the two germline ends. CDR3 DNA: TGCGCCAGCAGCCAAGATGGGGCAGCTAACTATGGCTACACCTTC. Translation: CASSQDGAANYGYTF.

This rearrangement joins TRBV18 to TRBJ1-1, with no clear D. Germline values: CDR1 KGHSH, CDR2 LQKENI. V dropped 3 bases and J dropped 4 bases, with 6 bases sitting between them. The CDR3 runs to 12 residues. The CDR3 DNA sequence: TGTGCCAGCTCACCGTTGGGCACTGAAGCTTTCTTT. Translation: CASSPLGTEAFF.

Points on this clone: The germline gene is not matched at one end of the junction; a read error may be the cause. The chain recombines TRBV28 with TRBJ1-2, with D possibly matching TRBD1 (5 bases). The CDR3 is 10 amino acids. The V gene's germline CDR1 is MDHEN and CDR2 SYDVKM. CDR3 nucleotide sequence: TGTGCCAGCAAGGACACCCGTATATCCTTC. Translating gives CASKDTRISF.

This chain joins TRBV25-1 and TRBJ1-2, with 7 positions matching TRBD1. CDR3 length: 15 amino acids. The V and J ends lost 5 bases and 7 bases, in that order; junction bases with no gene match: 13. Germline CDR1 reads MGHDK; CDR2 reads SYGVNS. CDR3 coding DNA: TGTGCCAGCAGTTTTACAACAGGGGCTGGCCTTGGCTACACCTTC. Its translation: CASSFTTGAGLGYTF.